The 8 T cell receptor beta chains given below trace back to one sample, sequenced in a study of T cell responses to AZD1222 COVID-19 vaccine. The method was immunoSEQ multiplex PCR; TCRdb's version includes in-frame clones alone and lacks a portion of them. The table lists 120,000 or so clones, around 87% of them singletons. Sample: peripheral blood, taken 28 days after the second AZD1222 dose. All receptors come from an adult who received the AZD1222 COVID-19 vaccine.

The chain employs TRBV19 and TRBJ1-2; D perhaps matches TRBD1 (5 bases). This CDR3 is 14 amino acids long. Trimming stripped 1 base from V and 3 bases from J, with 9 bases between. The V gene's germline CDR1 is LNHDA and CDR2 SQIVND (reference sequence). The CDR3 bases are TGTGCCAGTAGTATAGGGGGGACCGACTATGGCTACACCTTC. Protein sequence: CASSIGGTDYGYTF.

The chain couples TRBV18 to TRBJ1-1; D might be TRBD1 (6 bases). The CDR3 runs 14 residues. From germline, CDR1 is KGHSH and CDR2 LQKENI. V was trimmed by 6 bases and J by 1 base, leaving 12 bases between them. CDR3 in DNA: TGTGCCAGCTCGCAGGACAGAAGGAACACTGAAGCTTTCTTT. Translation: CASSQDRRNTEAFF.

V is TRBV10-3 and J is TRBJ1-1, with D unclear. V lost 0 bases and J lost 4, with 9 bases in between. CDR3 size: 14 residues. CDR1 is ENHRY and CDR2 is SYGVKD in the germline V gene. The CDR3 DNA sequence: TGTGCCATCAGTGAGTCCCCATTTTCCACTGAAGCTTTCTTT. The encoded protein is CAISESPFSTEAFF.

This chain connects TRBV3-1 (or the pseudogene TRBV3-2) to TRBJ2-7; the match to TRBD1 covers 9 bases. This CDR3 region has 16 residues. Germline V gene sequence: CDR1 LGHDT, CDR2 YNNKEL (reference sequence). V dropped 4 bases and J dropped 5; count of bases not matched to a gene: 12. The DNA for the CDR3 is TGTGCCAGCAGCCGAGTCCCCGGGACAGGGAGAGACGAGCAGTACTTC. Translating gives CASSRVPGTGRDEQYF.

This chain joins TRBV3-1 (or the pseudogene TRBV3-2) and TRBJ2-2; possible D gene TRBD1, 5 bases. The germline V gene has CDR1 LGHDT and CDR2 YNNKEL (reference sequence). Between the trimmed V and J ends, which lost 3 bases and 7 bases, there was a span of 9 bases. The CDR3 has 13 amino acids. CDR3 DNA: TGTGCCAGCAGCCATAGACAGTTCGGGGAGCTGTTTTTT. It encodes CASSHRQFGELFF.

This clone has only one observation. V and J are TRBV6-5 and TRBJ1-3; D might be TRBD1 (5 bases). Germline loops: CDR1 MNHEY, CDR2 SVGAGI. The germline V and J ends were trimmed by 6 bases and 1 base, with 10 bases remaining between them. CDR3 length: 14 residues. This chain's CDR3 is CASSRDSSGNTIYF. CDR3 sequence (DNA): TGTGCCAGCAGCCGAGACAGTTCTGGAAACACCATATATTTT.

The chain combines TRBV3-1 (or the pseudogene TRBV3-2) with TRBJ1-1; TRBD1 agrees at 7 bases. CDR1 is LGHDT and CDR2 is YNNKEL in the germline V gene (reference sequence). V gave up 4 bases and J gave up 5 bases; unmatched junction bases: 10. This CDR3 is built from 15 residues. The CDR3 here is CASSPLTGRGTEAFF. In DNA form, the CDR3 reads TGTGCCAGCAGCCCCCTGACAGGGAGAGGTACTGAAGCTTTCTTT.

The chain is built from TRBV19 and TRBJ2-5; 8 bases fit TRBD1. Germline V gene data show CDR1 as LNHDA and CDR2 as SQIVND (reference sequence). The ends lost 5 bases at V and 5 bases at J; junction bases unmatched: 4. CDR3 length: 13 residues. The CDR3 sequence is CASSADRGETQYF. The CDR3 DNA follows: TGTGCCAGTAGTGCCGACAGGGGTGAGACCCAGTACTTC. Supplemented by reference TRBV19 and TRBJ2-5, the full variable domain reads DGGITQSPKYLFRKEGQNVTLSCEQNLNHDAMYWYRQDPGQGLRLIYYSQIVNDFQKGDIAEGYSVSREKKESFPLTVTSAQKNPTAFYLCASSADRGETQYFGPGTRLLVL.